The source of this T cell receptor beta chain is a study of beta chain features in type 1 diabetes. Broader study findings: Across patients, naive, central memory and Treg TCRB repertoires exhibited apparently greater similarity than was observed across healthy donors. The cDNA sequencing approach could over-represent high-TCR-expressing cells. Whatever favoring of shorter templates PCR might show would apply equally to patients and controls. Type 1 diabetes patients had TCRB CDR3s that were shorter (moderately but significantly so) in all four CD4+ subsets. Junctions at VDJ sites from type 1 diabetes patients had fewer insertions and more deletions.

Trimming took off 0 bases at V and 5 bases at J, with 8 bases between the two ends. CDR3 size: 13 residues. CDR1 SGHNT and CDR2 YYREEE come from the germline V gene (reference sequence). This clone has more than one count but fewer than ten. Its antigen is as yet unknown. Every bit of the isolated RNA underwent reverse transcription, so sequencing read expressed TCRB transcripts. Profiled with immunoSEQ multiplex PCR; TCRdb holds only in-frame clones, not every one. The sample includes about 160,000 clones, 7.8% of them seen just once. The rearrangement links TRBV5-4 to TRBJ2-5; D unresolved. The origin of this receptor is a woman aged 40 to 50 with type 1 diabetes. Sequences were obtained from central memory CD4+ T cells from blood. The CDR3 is CASSLARRETQYF. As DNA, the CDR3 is TGTGCCAGCAGCTTGGCTCGTCGGGAGACCCAGTACTTC.